This TCR beta chain was obtained from a study of T cells in Graves' hyperthyroidism and ophthalmopathy. Study summary: Blood from the periphery was taken at initial diagnosis, before any treatment.

Criteria for exclusion of patients were uncontrolled infection, other autoimmune disease, pregnancy or lactation. Trimming removed 4 bases at V and 2 bases at J, with 14 bases between. The germline V gene encodes CDR1 MNHNS and CDR2 SASEGT. The CDR3 has 15 residues. The TCR beta CDR3 regions underwent amplification using RNA transcripts as the source. First-round RT-PCR targeting the TCR CDR3 was performed with the HTBI primer set. TCRdb reanalysed the multiplex PCR reads using MiXCR and keeps one entry per CDR3 protein. The sample lists about 720,000 distinct CDR3 sequences; approximately 19% were seen once.

The rearrangement links TRBV6-1 to TRBJ2-5; possible D gene TRBD1, 7 bases. Sample: blood. The TCR was taken from a woman between 45 and 60 years old with Graves' hyperthyroidism that later progressed to Graves' ophthalmopathy. The CDR3 DNA is TGTGCCAGCAGTGTGCTACAGGGGACTCAAGAGACCCAGTACTTC. This sequence encodes CASSVLQGTQETQYF.